The clone carrying this T cell receptor beta chain was seen ten or more times. Its antigen is still unknown. TCRdb processed the RT-PCR reads anew with MiXCR; each CDR3 protein has one entry. Seen here are around 570,000 distinct CDR3 sequences, less than 8% observed once, and the top ten hold 10% to 15%. The data belong to a study of response to subunit inactivated influenza vaccine. General study points: It was suggested by the authors that few new T cells are recruited by each seasonal influenza vaccination.

The germline gives CDR1 SGHVS, CDR2 FQNEAQ. The V segment lost 1 base and the J segment 6 bases; nucleotides outside the gene matches: 4. The CDR3 runs to 16 residues. The rearrangement uses TRBV7-8 and TRBJ2-2; 11 bases are a match to TRBD2. Sequencing used PBMCs from blood, obtained less than 30 months after vaccination. This clonotype originated in a man aged 45 to 70 who received an inactivated influenza vaccine. CDR3 region: CASSLVAGGPAGELFF. CDR3 sequence (DNA): TGTGCCAGCAGCTTAGTAGCGGGAGGGCCCGCCGGGGAGCTGTTTTTT.